Below, 6 T cell receptor beta chains from the same sample are listed, as sequenced in a study of shared clonotypes between healthy human individuals. Generated by immunoSEQ multiplex PCR, the TCRdb table keeps only in-frame clones and is missing some. This table has 2 million to 2.5 million clones, roughly 96% appearing once. Sequenced material: naive CD4+ T cells sorted from blood. The sample's subset: CD45RA+ positively selected. The receptors derive from a man between 18 and 35 years old in good health.

This clone was detected a few times. This sequence joins TRBV30 and TRBJ2-3, with 8 bases fitting TRBD1. CDR1 is GTSNPN and CDR2 is SVGIG in the germline V gene (reference sequence). The V segment lost 3 bases and the J segment 5 bases; nucleotides outside the gene matches: 7. This CDR3 is built from 14 residues. The CDR3 is CAWRQGARIDTQYF. In nucleotides, the CDR3 is TGTGCCTGGAGGCAGGGGGCGCGAATAGATACGCAGTATTTT.

Comment on this clone: The identical CDR3 is also encoded by other nucleotide sequences in the sample. This chain connects TRBV18 to TRBJ2-7; D is possibly TRBD1 or TRBD2 (5 bases each). CDR3 length: 14 amino acids. V gave up 3 bases and J gave up 4 bases, with 13 bases separating them. Germline V lookup: CDR1 KGHSH, CDR2 LQKENI. The CDR3 sequence: CASSPPRGSYEQYF. CDR3 nucleotide sequence: TGTGCCAGCTCACCTCCGAGGGGTTCATACGAGCAGTACTTC.

Points on this clone: This sample also contains other DNA sequences that code for the same CDR3. The chain has TRBV10-3 and TRBJ2-7; D uncertain. CDR3 size: 14 residues. V lost 2 bases and J 3 bases, leaving 11 bases between the germline ends. In germline, CDR1 is ENHRY, CDR2 SYGVKD. In nucleotides, the CDR3 is TGTGCCATCAGTGAGACAAGTGGCAACTACGAGCAGTACTTC. The encoded protein is CAISETSGNYEQYF.

The chain carries TRBV6-1 and TRBJ1-1; D gene ambiguous. The germline V and J ends were trimmed by 0 bases and 4 bases, with 12 bases remaining between them. From germline, CDR1 is MNHNS and CDR2 SASEGT. This CDR3 spans 15 amino acids. Here the CDR3 DNA reads TGTGCCAGCAGTGAAGCGTGGACGGTCTTCACTGAAGCTTTCTTT. Its protein is CASSEAWTVFTEAFF.

This clone is a singleton in its sample. The rearrangement uses TRBV18 and TRBJ2-7; TRBD1 matches at 9 bases. The CDR3 totals 15 residues. V shed 4 bases, J shed 9 bases, and the junction held 13 bases outside the gene matches. CDR1 is KGHSH, CDR2 LQKENI, per germline. The CDR3 nucleotides are TGTGCCAGCTCACGCCCGACAGGGGGTGACCCCCCGCAGTACTTC. Amino acids: CASSRPTGGDPPQYF.

V usage is TRBV6-5 and J usage is TRBJ2-1; TRBD2 aligns across 7 bases. The length of the CDR3 is 14 residues. The V segment lost 6 bases and the J segment 9 bases; nucleotides outside the gene matches: 11. Germline V gene data show CDR1 as MNHEY and CDR2 as SVGAGI. DNA of the CDR3: TGTGCCAGCAGCTCTCCTGGGGGGGTTACTGAGCAGTTCTTC. It encodes CASSSPGGVTEQFF.